This TCR beta chain is from a study of siplizumab effects on memory and regulatory T cells. Study outcomes and limitations: Alloreactive CD4+ clones that could be mapped were on average 68.8% Treg-derived with siplizumab, against more than 25% in controls.

Note on this clone: The antigen is not known.

This table comes from immunoSEQ multiplex PCR, and its TCRdb copy is limited to in-frame clones, with some not included. Of 97,000 or so clones listed, about 94% were seen once; the top ten hold around 1.1%. Germline lookup yields CDR1 SGHTA and CDR2 FQGNSA. Trimming removed 5 bases from V and 9 bases from J; junction bases left unmatched: 12. The CDR3 is made up of 15 amino acids. Sequencing was done on a sample of CD4+ T cells sorted from blood. This chain uses TRBV7-2 with TRBJ2-2; TRBD2 aligns across 7 bases. The sequence was collected from a human donor in good health. CDR3: CASSLDWTSLRELFF. In DNA form, the CDR3 reads TGTGCCAGCAGCCTCGATTGGACTAGTCTAAGGGAGCTGTTTTTT.